This T cell receptor (beta chain) was found in a study of Ad26.COV2.S vaccination and SARS-CoV-2 variants. Treatment noted: over 15 received Ad26.COV2.S at low or high dose, single or two shots; about five received placebo; per-sample allocation not given. All samples were drawn on day 63, counting from the first vaccine or placebo injection. Sequenced by immunoSEQ multiplex PCR; TCRdb stores in-frame clones only, minus some. The sample includes about 350,000 clones, about 85% of them seen just once. The CDR3 is 18 residues long. Losses at the gene ends were 1 base for V and 1 base for J; bases not matched to a gene: 10. Germline V gene data show CDR1 as LGHDT and CDR2 as YNNKEL (reference sequence).

This rearrangement joins TRBV3-1 (or the pseudogene TRBV3-2) to TRBJ1-1, with 9 nucleotides matching TRBD1. The material sequenced was peripheral blood, taken in a trial of Ad26.COV2.S vaccine versus placebo. This clonotype was obtained from a person between 18 and 59 years old who received the Ad26.COV2.S COVID-19 vaccine or a placebo. The CDR3 region is CASSQGVKGGQGNTEAFF. CDR3 sequence (DNA): TGTGCCAGCAGCCAAGGGGTAAAAGGGGGACAGGGGAACACTGAAGCTTTCTTT.